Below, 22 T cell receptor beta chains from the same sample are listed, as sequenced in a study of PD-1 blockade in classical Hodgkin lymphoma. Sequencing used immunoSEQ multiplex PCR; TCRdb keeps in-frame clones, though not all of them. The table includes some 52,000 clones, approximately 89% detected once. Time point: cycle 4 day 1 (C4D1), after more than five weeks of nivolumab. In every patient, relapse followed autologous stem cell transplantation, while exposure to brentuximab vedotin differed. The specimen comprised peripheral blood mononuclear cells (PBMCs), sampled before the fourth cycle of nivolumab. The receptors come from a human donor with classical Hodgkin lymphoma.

The CDR3 loop is CASSNVGATNEKLFF. CDR3 DNA: TGTGCCAGCAGCAACGTAGGAGCTACTAATGAAAAACTGTTTTTT. The chain couples TRBV7-9 to TRBJ1-4; the D is unclear. The CDR3 totals 15 residues. Per the germline V gene, CDR1 is SEHNR and CDR2 is FQNEAQ (reference sequence). V gave up 5 bases and J gave up 2 bases, with 12 bases separating them.

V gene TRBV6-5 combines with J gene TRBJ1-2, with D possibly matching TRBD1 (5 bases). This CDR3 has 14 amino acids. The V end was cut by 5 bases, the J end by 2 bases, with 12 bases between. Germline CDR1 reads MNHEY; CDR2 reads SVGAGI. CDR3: CASSNTGRNYGYTF. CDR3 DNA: TGTGCCAGCAGTAATACGGGACGGAACTATGGCTACACCTTC.

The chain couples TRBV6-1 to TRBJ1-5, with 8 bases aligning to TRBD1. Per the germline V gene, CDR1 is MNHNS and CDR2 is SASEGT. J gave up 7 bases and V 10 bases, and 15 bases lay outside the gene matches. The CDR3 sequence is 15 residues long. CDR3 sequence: CATPLVDRVEQPQHF. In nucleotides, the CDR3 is TGTGCCACCCCTTTGGTGGACAGGGTTGAACAGCCCCAGCATTTT.

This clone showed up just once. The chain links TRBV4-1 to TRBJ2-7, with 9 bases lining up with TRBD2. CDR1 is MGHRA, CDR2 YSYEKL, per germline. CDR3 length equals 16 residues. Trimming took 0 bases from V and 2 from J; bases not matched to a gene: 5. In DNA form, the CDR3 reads TGCGCCAGCAGCCAAGAGTGGGCGGGAGGGCCCTACGAGCAGTACTTC. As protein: CASSQEWAGGPYEQYF.

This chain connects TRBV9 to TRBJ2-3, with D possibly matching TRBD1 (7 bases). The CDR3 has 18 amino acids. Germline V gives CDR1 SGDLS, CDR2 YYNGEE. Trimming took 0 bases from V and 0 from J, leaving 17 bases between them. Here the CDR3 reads CASSVAPGGTGSTDTQYF. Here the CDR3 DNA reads TGTGCCAGCAGCGTAGCCCCAGGGGGGACGGGTAGCACAGATACGCAGTATTTT.

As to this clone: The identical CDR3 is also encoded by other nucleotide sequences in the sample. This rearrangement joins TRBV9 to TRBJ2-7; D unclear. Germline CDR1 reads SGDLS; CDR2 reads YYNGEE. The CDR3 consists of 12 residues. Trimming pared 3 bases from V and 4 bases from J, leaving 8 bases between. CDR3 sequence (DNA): TGTGCCAGCAGCGGCGACGGATACGAGCAGTACTTC. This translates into CASSGDGYEQYF.

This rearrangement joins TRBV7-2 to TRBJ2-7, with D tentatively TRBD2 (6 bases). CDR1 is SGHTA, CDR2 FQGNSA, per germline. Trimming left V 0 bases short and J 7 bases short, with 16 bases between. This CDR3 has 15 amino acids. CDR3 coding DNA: TGTGCCAGCAGCTTAGCGCGGGGCTTATCTGGGGAGCAGTACTTC. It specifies CASSLARGLSGEQYF.

The CDR3, as DNA: TGTGCCAGCAGCTCACCAGCGGGGGCCCAATACAATGAGCAGTTCTTC. As protein: CASSSPAGAQYNEQFF. The V and J genes are TRBV5-4 and TRBJ2-1; 8 positions match TRBD2. Per the germline V gene, CDR1 is SGHNT and CDR2 is YYREEE (reference sequence). The CDR3 consists of 16 residues. J gave up 4 bases and V 3 bases, and 9 bases lay outside the gene matches. Full variable domain (remainder filled in from reference TRBV5-4 and TRBJ2-1): ETGVTQSPTHLIKTRGQQVTLRCSSQSGHNTVSWYQQALGQGPQFIFQYYREEENGRGNFPPRFSGLQFPNYSSELNVNALELDDSALYLCASSSPAGAQYNEQFFGPGTRLTVL.

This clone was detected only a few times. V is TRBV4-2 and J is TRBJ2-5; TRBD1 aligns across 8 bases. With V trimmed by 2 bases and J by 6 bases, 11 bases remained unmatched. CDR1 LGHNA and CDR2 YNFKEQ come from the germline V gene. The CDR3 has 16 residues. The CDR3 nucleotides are TGTGCCAGCAGCCAACCGACCCAAGGACAGGGAAAGACCCAGTACTTC. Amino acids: CASSQPTQGQGKTQYF.

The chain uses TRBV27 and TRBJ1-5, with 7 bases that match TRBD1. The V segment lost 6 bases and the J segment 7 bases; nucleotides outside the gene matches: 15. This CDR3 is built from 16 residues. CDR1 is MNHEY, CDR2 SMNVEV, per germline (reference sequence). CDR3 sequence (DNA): TGTGCCAGCAGCCTTTATCCATCAGGGGGTGGGCAGCCCCAGCATTTT. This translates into CASSLYPSGGGQPQHF.

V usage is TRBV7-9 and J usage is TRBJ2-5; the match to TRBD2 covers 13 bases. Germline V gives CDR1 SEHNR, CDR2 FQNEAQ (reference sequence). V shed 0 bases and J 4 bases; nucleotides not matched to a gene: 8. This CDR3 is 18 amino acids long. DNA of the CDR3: TGTGCCAGCAGCTTAGCTGGACTAGCGGGGGTAATGGGAGAGACCCAGTACTTC. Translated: CASSLAGLAGVMGETQYF.

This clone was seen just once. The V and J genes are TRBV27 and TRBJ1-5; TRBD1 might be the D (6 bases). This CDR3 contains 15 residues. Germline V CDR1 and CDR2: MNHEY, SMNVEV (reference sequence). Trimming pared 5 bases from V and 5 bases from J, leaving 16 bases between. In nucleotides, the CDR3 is TGTGCCAGCAGTCCCCGGCCGGACAGAGATCAGCCCCAGCATTTT. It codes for CASSPRPDRDQPQHF.

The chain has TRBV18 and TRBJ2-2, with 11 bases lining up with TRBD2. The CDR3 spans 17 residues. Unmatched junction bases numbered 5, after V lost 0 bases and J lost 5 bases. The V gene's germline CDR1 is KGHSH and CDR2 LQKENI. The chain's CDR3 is CASSPPSGRAGTGELFF. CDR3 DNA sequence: TGTGCCAGCTCACCACCTAGCGGGAGGGCCGGAACCGGGGAGCTGTTTTTT.

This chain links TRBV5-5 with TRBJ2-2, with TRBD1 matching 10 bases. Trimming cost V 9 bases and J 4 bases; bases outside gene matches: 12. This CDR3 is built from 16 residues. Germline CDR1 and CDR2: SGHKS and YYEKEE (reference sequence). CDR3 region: CATQDRGLDSTGELFF. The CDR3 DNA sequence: TGTGCCACCCAAGACAGGGGGCTAGATTCCACCGGGGAGCTGTTTTTT.

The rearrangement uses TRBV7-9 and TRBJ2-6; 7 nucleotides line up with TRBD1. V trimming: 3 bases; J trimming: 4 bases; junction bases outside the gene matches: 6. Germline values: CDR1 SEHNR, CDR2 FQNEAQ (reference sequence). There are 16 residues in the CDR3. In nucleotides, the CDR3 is TGTGCCAGCAGCTTCGACAGGGTGCGAGGGGCCAACGTCCTGACTTTC. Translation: CASSFDRVRGANVLTF.

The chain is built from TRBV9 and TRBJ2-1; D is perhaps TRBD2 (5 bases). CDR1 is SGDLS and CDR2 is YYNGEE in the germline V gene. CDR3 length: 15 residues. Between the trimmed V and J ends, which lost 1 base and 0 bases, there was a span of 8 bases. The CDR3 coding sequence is TGTGCCAGCAGCGTATGGGGAGTCTCCTACAATGAGCAGTTCTTC. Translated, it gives CASSVWGVSYNEQFF. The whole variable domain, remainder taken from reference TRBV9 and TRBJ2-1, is DSGVTQTPKHLITATGQRVTLRCSPRSGDLSVYWYQQSLDQGLQFLIQYYNGEERAKGNILERFSAQQFPDLHSELNLSSLELGDSALYFCASSVWGVSYNEQFFGPGTRLTVL.

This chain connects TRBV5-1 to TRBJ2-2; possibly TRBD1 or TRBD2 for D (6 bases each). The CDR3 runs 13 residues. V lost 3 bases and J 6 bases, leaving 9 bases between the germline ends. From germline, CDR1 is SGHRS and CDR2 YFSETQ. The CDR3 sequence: CASSSRGPGELFF. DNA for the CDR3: TGCGCCAGCAGCTCCCGGGGGCCCGGGGAGCTGTTTTTT. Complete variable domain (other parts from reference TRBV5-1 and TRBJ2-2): KAGVTQTPRYLIKTRGQQVTLSCSPISGHRSVSWYQQTPGQGLQFLFEYFSETQRNKGNFPGRFSGRQFSNSRSEMNVSTLELGDSALYLCASSSRGPGELFFGEGSRLTVL.

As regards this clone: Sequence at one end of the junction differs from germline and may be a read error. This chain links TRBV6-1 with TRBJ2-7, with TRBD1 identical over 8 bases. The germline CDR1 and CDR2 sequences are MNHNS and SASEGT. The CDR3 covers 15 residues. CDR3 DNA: TGTGCCAGCAGCGAAGGTGCAGGGGGCATTTACGAGCAGTACTTC. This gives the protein CASSEGAGGIYEQYF.

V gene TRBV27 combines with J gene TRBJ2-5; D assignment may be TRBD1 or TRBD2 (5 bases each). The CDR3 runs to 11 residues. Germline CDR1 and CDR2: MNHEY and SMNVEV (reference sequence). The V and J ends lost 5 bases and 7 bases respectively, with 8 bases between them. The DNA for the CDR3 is TGTGCCAGCAGTACGGGGCGGACCCAGTACTTC. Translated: CASSTGRTQYF.

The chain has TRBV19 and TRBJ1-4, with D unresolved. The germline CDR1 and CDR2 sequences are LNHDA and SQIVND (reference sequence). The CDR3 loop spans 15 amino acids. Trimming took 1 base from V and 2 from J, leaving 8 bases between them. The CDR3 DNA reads TGTGCCAGTAGTATAGCAAGTCGGACTAATGAAAAACTGTTTTTT. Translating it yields CASSIASRTNEKLFF.

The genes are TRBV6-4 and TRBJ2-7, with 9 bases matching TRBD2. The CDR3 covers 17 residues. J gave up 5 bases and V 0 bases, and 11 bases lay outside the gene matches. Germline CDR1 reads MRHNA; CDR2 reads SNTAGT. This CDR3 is CASSDSRQRGVLNEQYF. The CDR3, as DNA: TGTGCCAGCAGTGACTCACGTCAGCGGGGGGTGCTTAACGAGCAGTACTTC.

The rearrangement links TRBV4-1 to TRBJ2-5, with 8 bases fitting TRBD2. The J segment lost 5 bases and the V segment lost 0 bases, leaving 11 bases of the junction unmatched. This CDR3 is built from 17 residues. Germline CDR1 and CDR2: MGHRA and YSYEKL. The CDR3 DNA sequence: TGCGCCAGCAGCCAAGAAGGGGCGGGGGGCTCTGTGGAGACCCAGTACTTC. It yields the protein CASSQEGAGGSVETQYF.